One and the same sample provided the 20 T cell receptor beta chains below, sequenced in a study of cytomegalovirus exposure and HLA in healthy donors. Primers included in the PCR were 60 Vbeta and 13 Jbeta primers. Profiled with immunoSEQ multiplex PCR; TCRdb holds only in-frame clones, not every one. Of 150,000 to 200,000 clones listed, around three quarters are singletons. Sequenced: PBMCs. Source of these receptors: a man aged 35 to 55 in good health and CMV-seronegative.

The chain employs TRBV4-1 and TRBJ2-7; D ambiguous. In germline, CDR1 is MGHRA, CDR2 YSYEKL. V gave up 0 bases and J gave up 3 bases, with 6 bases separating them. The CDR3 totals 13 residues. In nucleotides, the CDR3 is TGCGCCAGCAGCCAAGACCCTTACTACGAGCAGTACTTC. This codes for CASSQDPYYEQYF.

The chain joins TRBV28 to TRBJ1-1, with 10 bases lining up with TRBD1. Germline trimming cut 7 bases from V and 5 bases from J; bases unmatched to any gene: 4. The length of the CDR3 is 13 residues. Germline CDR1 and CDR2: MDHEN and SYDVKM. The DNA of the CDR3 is TGTGCCAGCACCCGGGACAGGGGAACTGAAGCTTTCTTT. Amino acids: CASTRDRGTEAFF.

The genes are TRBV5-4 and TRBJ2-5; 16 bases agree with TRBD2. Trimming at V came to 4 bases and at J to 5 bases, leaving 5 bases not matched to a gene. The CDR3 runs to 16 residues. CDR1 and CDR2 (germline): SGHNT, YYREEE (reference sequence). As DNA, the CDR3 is TGTGCCAGCAGCCAGGGACTAGCGGGAGGGGTGGAGACCCAGTACTTC. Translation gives CASSQGLAGGVETQYF.

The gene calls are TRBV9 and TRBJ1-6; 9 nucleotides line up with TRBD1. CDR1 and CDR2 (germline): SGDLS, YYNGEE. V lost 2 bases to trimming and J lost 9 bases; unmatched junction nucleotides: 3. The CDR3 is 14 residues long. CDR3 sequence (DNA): TGTGCCAGCAGCGTTTCGGACAGGGGTTCACCCCTCCACTTT. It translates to CASSVSDRGSPLHF. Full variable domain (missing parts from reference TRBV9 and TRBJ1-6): DSGVTQTPKHLITATGQRVTLRCSPRSGDLSVYWYQQSLDQGLQFLIQYYNGEERAKGNILERFSAQQFPDLHSELNLSSLELGDSALYFCASSVSDRGSPLHFGNGTRLTVT.

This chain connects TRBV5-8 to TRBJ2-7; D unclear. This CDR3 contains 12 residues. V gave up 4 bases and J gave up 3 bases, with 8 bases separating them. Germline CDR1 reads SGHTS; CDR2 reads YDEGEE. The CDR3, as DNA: TGTGCCAGCAGCCCCCGCGGCTACGAGCAGTACTTC. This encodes CASSPRGYEQYF. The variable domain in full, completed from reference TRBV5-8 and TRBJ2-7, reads EAGVTQSPTHLIKTRGQQATLRCSPISGHTSVYWYQQALGLGLQFLLWYDEGEERNRGNFPPRFSGRQFPNYSSELNVNALELEDSALYLCASSPRGYEQYFGPGTRLTVT.

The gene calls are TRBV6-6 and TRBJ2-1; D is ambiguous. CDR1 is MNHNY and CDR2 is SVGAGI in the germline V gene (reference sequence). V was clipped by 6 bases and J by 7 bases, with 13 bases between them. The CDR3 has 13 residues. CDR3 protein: CASSASRTNEQFF. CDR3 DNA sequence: TGTGCCAGCAGCGCGTCTAGAACTAATGAGCAGTTCTTC.

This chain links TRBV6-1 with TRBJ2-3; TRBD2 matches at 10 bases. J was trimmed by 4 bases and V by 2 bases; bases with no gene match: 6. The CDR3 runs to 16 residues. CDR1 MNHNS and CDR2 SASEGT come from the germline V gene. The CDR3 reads CASSEWSGRAPDTQYF. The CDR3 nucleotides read TGTGCCAGCAGTGAATGGAGCGGGAGGGCCCCAGATACGCAGTATTTT.

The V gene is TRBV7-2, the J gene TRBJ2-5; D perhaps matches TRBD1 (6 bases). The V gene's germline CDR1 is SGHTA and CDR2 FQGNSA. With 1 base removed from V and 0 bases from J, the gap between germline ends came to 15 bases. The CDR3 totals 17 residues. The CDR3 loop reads CASSLGGQREYQETQYF. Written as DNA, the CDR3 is TGTGCCAGCAGCTTAGGCGGACAGAGGGAGTACCAAGAGACCCAGTACTTC.

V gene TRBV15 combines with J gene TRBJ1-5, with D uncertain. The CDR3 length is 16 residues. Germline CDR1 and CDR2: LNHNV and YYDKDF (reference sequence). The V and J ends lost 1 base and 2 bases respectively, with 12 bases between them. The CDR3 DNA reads TGTGCCACCAGCAGAGGCTCGACTTCGGGCAATCAGCCCCAGCATTTT. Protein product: CATSRGSTSGNQPQHF. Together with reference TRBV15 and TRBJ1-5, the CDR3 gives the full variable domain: DAMVIQNPRYQVTQFGKPVTLSCSQTLNHNVMYWYQQKSSQAPKLLFHYYDKDFNNEADTPDNFQSRRPNTSFCFLDIRSPGLGDTAMYLCATSRGSTSGNQPQHFGDGTRLSIL.

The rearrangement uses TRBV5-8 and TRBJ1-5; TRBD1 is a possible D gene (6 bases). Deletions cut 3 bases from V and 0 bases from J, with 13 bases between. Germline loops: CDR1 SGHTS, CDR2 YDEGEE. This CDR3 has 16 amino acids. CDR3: CASSSLDRHSNQPQHF. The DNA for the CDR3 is TGTGCCAGCAGCTCCTTAGACAGGCATAGCAATCAGCCCCAGCATTTT.

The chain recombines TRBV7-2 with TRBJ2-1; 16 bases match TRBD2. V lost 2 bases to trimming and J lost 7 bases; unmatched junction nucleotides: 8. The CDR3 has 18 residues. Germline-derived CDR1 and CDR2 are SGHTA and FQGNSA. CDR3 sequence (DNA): TGTGCCAGCAGCTTACTACCCGGGACTAGCGGGAGGGGGAATGAGCAGTTCTTC. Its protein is CASSLLPGTSGRGNEQFF. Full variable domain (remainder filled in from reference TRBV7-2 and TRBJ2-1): GAGVSQSPSNKVTEKGKDVELRCDPISGHTALYWYRQSLGQGLEFLIYFQGNSAPDKSGLPSDRFSAERTGGSVSTLTIQRTQQEDSAVYLCASSLLPGTSGRGNEQFFGPGTRLTVL.

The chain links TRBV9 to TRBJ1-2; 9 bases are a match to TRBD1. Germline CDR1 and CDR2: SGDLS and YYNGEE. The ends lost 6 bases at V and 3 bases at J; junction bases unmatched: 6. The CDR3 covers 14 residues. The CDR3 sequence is CASTRTGEDYGYTF. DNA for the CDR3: TGTGCCAGCACCCGGACAGGGGAGGACTATGGCTACACCTTC. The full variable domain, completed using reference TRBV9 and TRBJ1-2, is DSGVTQTPKHLITATGQRVTLRCSPRSGDLSVYWYQQSLDQGLQFLIQYYNGEERAKGNILERFSAQQFPDLHSELNLSSLELGDSALYFCASTRTGEDYGYTFGSGTRLTVV.

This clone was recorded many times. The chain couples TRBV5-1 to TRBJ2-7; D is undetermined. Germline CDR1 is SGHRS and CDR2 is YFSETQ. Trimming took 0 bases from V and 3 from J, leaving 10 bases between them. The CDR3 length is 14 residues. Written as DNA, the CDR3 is TGCGCCAGCAGCTTGGCCGGCCCTAACTACGAGCAGTACGTC. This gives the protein CASSLAGPNYEQYV.

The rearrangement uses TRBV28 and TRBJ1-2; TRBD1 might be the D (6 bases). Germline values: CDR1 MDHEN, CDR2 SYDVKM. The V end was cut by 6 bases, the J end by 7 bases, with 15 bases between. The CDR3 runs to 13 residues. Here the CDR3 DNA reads TGTGCCAGCAGCCCCGGACAGTTGGGTGGCTACACCTTC. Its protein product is CASSPGQLGGYTF.

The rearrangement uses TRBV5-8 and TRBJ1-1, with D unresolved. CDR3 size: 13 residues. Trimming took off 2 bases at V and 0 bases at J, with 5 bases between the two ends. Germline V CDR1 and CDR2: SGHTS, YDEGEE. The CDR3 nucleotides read TGTGCCAGCAGCTTTCGGTTGAACACTGAAGCTTTCTTT. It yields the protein CASSFRLNTEAFF. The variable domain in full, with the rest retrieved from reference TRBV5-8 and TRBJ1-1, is EAGVTQSPTHLIKTRGQQATLRCSPISGHTSVYWYQQALGLGLQFLLWYDEGEERNRGNFPPRFSGRQFPNYSSELNVNALELEDSALYLCASSFRLNTEAFFGQGTRLTVV.

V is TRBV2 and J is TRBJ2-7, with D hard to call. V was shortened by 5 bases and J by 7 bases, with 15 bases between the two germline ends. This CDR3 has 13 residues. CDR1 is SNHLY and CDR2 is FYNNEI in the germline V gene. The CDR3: CASSRAREEEQYV. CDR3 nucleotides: TGTGCCAGCAGTAGAGCACGCGAGGAGGAGCAGTACGTC.

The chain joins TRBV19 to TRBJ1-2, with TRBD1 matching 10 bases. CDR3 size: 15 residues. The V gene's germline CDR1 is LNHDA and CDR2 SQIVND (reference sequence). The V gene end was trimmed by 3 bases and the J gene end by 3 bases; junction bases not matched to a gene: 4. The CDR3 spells CASSMSGQGDYGYTF. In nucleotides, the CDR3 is TGTGCCAGTAGTATGAGCGGACAGGGGGACTATGGCTACACCTTC.

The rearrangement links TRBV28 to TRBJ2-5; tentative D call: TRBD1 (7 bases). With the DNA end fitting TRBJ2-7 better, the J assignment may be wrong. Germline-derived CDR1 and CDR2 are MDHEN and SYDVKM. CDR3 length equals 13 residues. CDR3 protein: CASRDQGGYEQYF. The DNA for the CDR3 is TGTGCCAGCAGAGATCAGGGGGGCTACGAGCAGTACTTC.

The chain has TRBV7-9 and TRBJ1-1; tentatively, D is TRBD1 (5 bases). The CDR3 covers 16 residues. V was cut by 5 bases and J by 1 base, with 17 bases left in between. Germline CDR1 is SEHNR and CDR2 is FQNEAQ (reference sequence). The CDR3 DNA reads TGTGCCAGCAGCCAGGGCTGGGGTAGGAAGAACACTGAAGCTTTCTTT. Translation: CASSQGWGRKNTEAFF.

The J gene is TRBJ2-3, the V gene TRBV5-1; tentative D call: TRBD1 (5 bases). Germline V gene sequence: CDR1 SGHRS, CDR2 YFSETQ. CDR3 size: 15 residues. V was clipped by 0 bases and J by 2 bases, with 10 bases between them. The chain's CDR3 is CASSLGGHATDTQYF. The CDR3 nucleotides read TGCGCCAGCAGCTTGGGAGGACACGCCACAGATACGCAGTATTTT.